This T cell receptor beta chain stems from a study of blood T cell repertoires in COVID-19. This clone was seen only a few times. Sequencing used immunoSEQ multiplex PCR; TCRdb keeps in-frame clones, though not all of them. Here the sample spans 200,000 to 250,000 clones, 86% being singletons. From germline, CDR1 is SGHRS and CDR2 YFSETQ. The CDR3 is 18 residues long. Trimming removed 1 base from V and 0 bases from J; junction bases left unmatched: 13. The origin of this receptor is a man aged 60-69 years with acute or convalescent COVID-19. This chain links TRBV5-1 with TRBJ2-7, with 7 nucleotides matching TRBD2. The sample comprised peripheral blood. In nucleotides, the CDR3 is TGCGCCAGCAGCTTGTTCCCATCAAGGCTAGCGGACTCCTACGAGCAGTACTTC. Its translation: CASSLFPSRLADSYEQYF. The full variable domain, its missing parts supplied by reference TRBV5-1 and TRBJ2-7, is KAGVTQTPRYLIKTRGQQVTLSCSPISGHRSVSWYQQTPGQGLQFLFEYFSETQRNKGNFPGRFSGRQFSNSRSEMNVSTLELGDSALYLCASSLFPSRLADSYEQYFGPGTRLTVT.